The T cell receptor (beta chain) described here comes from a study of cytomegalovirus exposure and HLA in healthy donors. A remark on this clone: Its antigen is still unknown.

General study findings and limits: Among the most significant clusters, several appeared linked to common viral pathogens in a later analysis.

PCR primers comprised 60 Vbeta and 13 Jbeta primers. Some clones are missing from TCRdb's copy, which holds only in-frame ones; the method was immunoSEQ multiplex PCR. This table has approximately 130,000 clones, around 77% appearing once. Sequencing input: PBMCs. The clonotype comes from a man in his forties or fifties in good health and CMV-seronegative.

Here the CDR3 reads CAWSVQRDPITDTQYF. The CDR3 region has the DNA TGTGCCTGGAGTGTACAGCGGGACCCGATCACAGATACGCAGTATTTT. The J gene is TRBJ2-3, the V gene TRBV30, with TRBD2 matching over 7 bases. Trimming removed 0 bases from V and 2 bases from J; junction bases left unmatched: 8. The CDR3 spans 16 residues. Germline V gene lookup returns CDR1 GTSNPN and CDR2 SVGIG (reference sequence).